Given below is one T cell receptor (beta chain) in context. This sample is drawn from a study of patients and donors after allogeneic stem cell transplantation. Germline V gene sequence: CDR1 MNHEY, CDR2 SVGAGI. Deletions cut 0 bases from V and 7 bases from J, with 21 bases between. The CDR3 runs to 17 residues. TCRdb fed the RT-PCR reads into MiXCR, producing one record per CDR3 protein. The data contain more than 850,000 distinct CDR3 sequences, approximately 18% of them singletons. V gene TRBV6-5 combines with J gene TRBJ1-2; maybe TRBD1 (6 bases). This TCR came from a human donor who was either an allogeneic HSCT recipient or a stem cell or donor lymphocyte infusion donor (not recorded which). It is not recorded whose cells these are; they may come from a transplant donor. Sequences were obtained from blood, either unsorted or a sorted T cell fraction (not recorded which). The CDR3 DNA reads TGTGCCAGCAGTTACTCGAGAGGGGGGGCCTCGCTAGGTGGCTACACCTTC. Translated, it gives CASSYSRGGASLGGYTF.